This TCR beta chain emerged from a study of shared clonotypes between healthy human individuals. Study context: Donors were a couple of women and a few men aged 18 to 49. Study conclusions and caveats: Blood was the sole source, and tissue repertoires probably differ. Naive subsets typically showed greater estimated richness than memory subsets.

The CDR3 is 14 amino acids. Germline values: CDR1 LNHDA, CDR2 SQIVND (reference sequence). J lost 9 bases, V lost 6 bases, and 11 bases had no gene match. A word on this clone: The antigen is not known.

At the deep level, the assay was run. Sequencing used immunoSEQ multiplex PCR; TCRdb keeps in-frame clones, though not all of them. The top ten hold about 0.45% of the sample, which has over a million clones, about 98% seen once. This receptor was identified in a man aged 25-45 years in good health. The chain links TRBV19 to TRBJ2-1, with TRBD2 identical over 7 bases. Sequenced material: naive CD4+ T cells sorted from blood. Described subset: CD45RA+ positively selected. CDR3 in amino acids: CASRGGVLVSEQFF. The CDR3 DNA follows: TGTGCCAGTAGGGGAGGGGTGCTTGTCTCTGAGCAGTTCTTC.